This record looks at one T cell receptor beta chain sequence and its context. Its target is unknown. The CDR3 runs to 17 residues. Trimming shortened V by 0 bases and J by 3 bases, and 17 bases separated the two germline ends. Germline loops: CDR1 SGHDT, CDR2 YYEEEE. The data were obtained in a study of cytomegalovirus exposure and HLA in healthy donors. Findings and limits, study-wide: An analysis that was carried out later associated some 17,000 TCR beta sequences with HLA alleles at 0.05 false discovery rate.

PCR primers comprised 60 Vbeta and 13 Jbeta primers. Clones were sequenced by immunoSEQ multiplex PCR, and TCRdb holds only the in-frame ones, with some missing. The top ten hold about 2.7% of the sample, which has approximately 180,000 clones, around 74% seen once. This chain uses TRBV5-6 with TRBJ2-3; D ambiguous. The clonotype originates from a male donor in good health and CMV-seronegative. Sequencing was done on a sample of PBMCs. In DNA form, the CDR3 reads TGTGCCAGCAGCTTGGGGGTAGCCTTTATAGAGACAGATACGCAGTATTTT. The encoded protein is CASSLGVAFIETDTQYF.